These 26 T cell receptor beta chains were all obtained from the same sample, sequenced in a study of PD-L1 blockade in urothelial cancer. Sequenced by immunoSEQ multiplex PCR; TCRdb stores in-frame clones only, minus some. The data contain around 41,000 clones, about 88% of them seen just once; the ten biggest clones take up roughly an eighth. This material consisted of PBMCs, taken around atezolizumab (anti-PD-L1) treatment. These receptors were taken from a woman in her sixties with urothelial cancer.

In the case of this clone: The sample holds other DNA sequences that translate to the same CDR3. The genes are TRBV7-2 and TRBJ2-1; 10 bases map to TRBD2. The junction had 1 base not matched to a gene; V was cut back by 1 base and J by 4 bases. CDR3 length: 15 amino acids. The germline gives CDR1 SGHTA, CDR2 FQGNSA. The CDR3 protein is CASSLGAGGYNEQFF. The CDR3 region has the DNA TGTGCCAGCAGCTTAGGAGCGGGGGGGTACAATGAGCAGTTCTTC.

This rearrangement joins TRBV27 to TRBJ1-1; D uncertain. Trimming removed 3 bases from V and 6 bases from J, with 14 bases in between. The CDR3 is made up of 14 amino acids. The germline V gene encodes CDR1 MNHEY and CDR2 SMNVEV (reference sequence). The CDR3 coding sequence is TGTGCCAGCAGTTTTTCCAGGACTCTCGCTGAAGCTTTCTTT. The encoded protein is CASSFSRTLAEAFF.

This clone was seen once. The chain is built from TRBV7-9 and TRBJ2-5, with D possibly TRBD2 on 6 matching bases. The CDR3 has 14 amino acids. V was clipped by 6 bases and J by 5 bases, with 16 bases between them. Per germline, CDR1 SEHNR and CDR2 FQNEAQ (reference sequence). The CDR3 nucleotides read TGTGCCAGCAGTCAGTCGGGAGTGGGGGAGACCCAGTACTTC. The encoded protein is CASSQSGVGETQYF.

The rearrangement links TRBV19 to TRBJ1-5, with 7 bases that match TRBD1. Per the germline V gene, CDR1 is LNHDA and CDR2 is SQIVND (reference sequence). The V gene end was trimmed by 4 bases and the J gene end by 5 bases; junction bases not matched to a gene: 11. The CDR3 consists of 16 residues. CDR3 in DNA: TGTGCCAGTAGTACCGAACAGGGGAGAGTTTATCAGCCCCAGCATTTT. It yields the protein CASSTEQGRVYQPQHF.

This rearrangement joins TRBV19 to TRBJ1-5, with D maybe TRBD1 (5 bases). Per germline, CDR1 LNHDA and CDR2 SQIVND (reference sequence). V lost 1 base to trimming and J lost 1 base, with 8 bases between them. The length of the CDR3 is 15 residues. The CDR3 is CASSIVGRSNQPQHF. The DNA of the CDR3 is TGTGCCAGTAGTATAGTGGGGCGGAGCAATCAGCCCCAGCATTTT.

The chain uses TRBV5-4 and TRBJ2-2, with no clear D. Germline CDR1 and CDR2: SGHNT and YYREEE (reference sequence). Trimming removed 4 bases at V and 0 bases at J, with 7 bases between. This CDR3 is built from 14 residues. The chain's CDR3 is CASSPQTNTGELFF. The CDR3 nucleotides are TGTGCCAGCAGCCCGCAGACGAACACCGGGGAGCTGTTTTTT.

The chain recombines TRBV6-1 with TRBJ2-1, with a weak D call TRBD1 (5 bases). Germline-derived CDR1 and CDR2 are MNHNS and SASEGT. The CDR3 is made up of 17 amino acids. The V end lost 2 bases, the J end lost 0 bases, and 14 bases lay between the germline ends. CDR3 sequence: CASSELTTASSYNEQFF. CDR3 bases: TGTGCCAGCAGTGAACTTACGACAGCGTCCTCCTACAATGAGCAGTTCTTC.

The chain employs TRBV5-1 and TRBJ2-5; 10 bases are shared with TRBD2. The trim removed 0 bases at V and 4 bases at J, leaving 9 bases unmatched. This CDR3 has 17 amino acids. CDR1 and CDR2 from the germline V gene are SGHRS and YFSETQ. In DNA form, the CDR3 reads TGCGCCAGCAGCTTGGGAGCGGGAGGGCCGGCGGGAGAGACCCAGTACTTC. Translated: CASSLGAGGPAGETQYF.

V is TRBV11-2 and J is TRBJ1-3, with D unclear. CDR1 SGHAT and CDR2 FQNNGV come from the germline V gene. The CDR3 consists of 13 residues. V was trimmed by 8 bases and J by 3 bases, leaving 11 bases between them. The CDR3 here is CASGIGLGNTIYF. CDR3 nucleotide sequence: TGTGCCAGCGGTATCGGACTTGGAAACACCATATATTTT.

The chain recombines TRBV29-1 with TRBJ2-5, with D perhaps TRBD1 (6 bases). The CDR3 loop spans 13 amino acids. V shed 6 bases and J shed 2 bases, with 13 bases lying between them. The V gene's germline CDR1 is SQVTM and CDR2 ANQGSEA. The CDR3 DNA reads as TGCAGCGTCCTCAGGACAGAGCAAGAGACCCAGTACTTC. It yields the protein CSVLRTEQETQYF.

As DNA, the CDR3 is TGTGCCAGCTCACCGCAGGGGACAACCGGGGAGCTGTTTTTT. Translation: CASSPQGTTGELFF. This chain joins TRBV18 and TRBJ2-2, with D possibly TRBD1 on 6 matching bases. Germline assignment: CDR1 KGHSH and CDR2 LQKENI. CDR3 length: 14 amino acids. Deletions cut 3 bases from V and 5 bases from J, with 10 bases between. The full variable domain, completed using reference TRBV18 and TRBJ2-2, is NAGVMQNPRHLVRRRGQEARLRCSPMKGHSHVYWYRQLPEEGLKFMVYLQKENIIDESGMPKERFSAEFPKEGPSILRIQQVVRGDSAAYFCASSPQGTTGELFFGEGSRLTVL.

The chain couples TRBV9 to TRBJ1-3; D is unresolved. V shed 3 bases and J shed 4 bases, with 14 bases lying between them. CDR1 and CDR2 from the germline V gene are SGDLS and YYNGEE. The CDR3 runs to 15 residues. CDR3: CASSELPGFGNTIYF. Here the CDR3 DNA reads TGTGCCAGCAGCGAGCTCCCGGGATTCGGAAACACCATATATTTT.

The chain couples TRBV27 to TRBJ2-1, with a possible D match to TRBD2 (6 bases). Between the trimmed V and J ends, which lost 4 bases and 5 bases, there was a span of 24 bases. The CDR3 has 18 amino acids. Germline lookup yields CDR1 MNHEY and CDR2 SMNVEV (reference sequence). CDR3 coding DNA: TGTGCCAGCAGTTCCCTAGTTTCGATGGCGGGAATACACAATGAGCAGTTCTTC. Translation: CASSSLVSMAGIHNEQFF.

The chain combines TRBV19 with TRBJ2-3, with TRBD1 matching 7 bases. V lost 2 bases, J lost 1 base, and 3 bases stayed unmatched. CDR3 length: 15 amino acids. Germline V gene lookup returns CDR1 LNHDA and CDR2 SQIVND (reference sequence). The CDR3 spells CASSIWQGGTDTQYF. Written as DNA, the CDR3 is TGTGCCAGTAGTATATGGCAGGGGGGCACAGATACGCAGTATTTT.

This rearrangement joins TRBV6-6 to TRBJ1-5, with 7 positions matching TRBD1. The CDR3 totals 16 residues. Germline lookup yields CDR1 MNHNY and CDR2 SVGAGI (reference sequence). Germline trimming cut 6 bases from V and 5 bases from J; bases unmatched to any gene: 13. The CDR3 region is CASRPLSTGQDQPQHF. The CDR3 coding sequence is TGTGCCAGCAGACCCCTCTCCACAGGACAGGATCAGCCCCAGCATTTT.

V is TRBV18 and J is TRBJ2-5; 8 bases align to TRBD2. The CDR3 covers 15 residues. The V and J ends lost 3 bases and 2 bases, in that order; junction bases with no gene match: 5. CDR1 is KGHSH, CDR2 LQKENI, per germline. The chain's CDR3 is CASSPLGGGQETQYF. CDR3 sequence (DNA): TGTGCCAGCTCACCGCTCGGGGGGGGTCAAGAGACCCAGTACTTC. The whole variable domain, filled in from reference TRBV18 and TRBJ2-5, reads NAGVMQNPRHLVRRRGQEARLRCSPMKGHSHVYWYRQLPEEGLKFMVYLQKENIIDESGMPKERFSAEFPKEGPSILRIQQVVRGDSAAYFCASSPLGGGQETQYFGPGTRLLVL.

The chain uses TRBV27 and TRBJ1-1, with 11 nucleotides matching TRBD1. The CDR3 contains 16 residues. Germline CDR1 and CDR2: MNHEY and SMNVEV (reference sequence). Trimming at V came to 3 bases and at J to 6 bases, leaving 9 bases not matched to a gene. The CDR3 loop is CASSFRTGGREAEAFF. In nucleotides, the CDR3 is TGTGCCAGCAGTTTCCGGACAGGGGGCAGAGAAGCTGAAGCTTTCTTT.

The chain links TRBV23-1 to TRBJ1-1; 7 positions agree with TRBD1. TRBV23-1 is sorted into the ORF group, with uncertain function. V dropped 1 base and J dropped 1; count of bases not matched to a gene: 6. The CDR3 loop spans 16 amino acids. CDR3 DNA sequence: TGCGCCAGCAGTCAATGGCAGGGGGACCAGAACACTGAAGCTTTCTTT. Residues: CASSQWQGDQNTEAFF.

This clone was observed a single time. The chain uses TRBV7-8 and TRBJ2-5; D may be TRBD2 (6 bases). The CDR3 length is 14 residues. V lost 6 bases and J 4 bases, leaving 15 bases between the germline ends. Germline CDR1 SGHVS, CDR2 FQNEAQ. CDR3: CASSPGLALETQYF. The CDR3 region has the DNA TGTGCCAGCAGTCCCGGGCTAGCGCTAGAGACCCAGTACTTC.

This chain links TRBV7-4 with TRBJ2-7; D is possibly TRBD1 (6 bases). The CDR3 is 15 amino acids. Deletions cut 8 bases from V and 3 bases from J, with 20 bases between. Germline V gene lookup returns CDR1 SGHVT and CDR2 SQSDAQ. The CDR3 DNA sequence: TGTGCCAGCGGAACTCCCGGGACAAAAAACTACGAGCAGTACTTC. Translating gives CASGTPGTKNYEQYF.

The chain couples TRBV14 to TRBJ1-1; possibly TRBD1 for D (5 bases). The V gene's germline CDR1 is SGHDN and CDR2 FVKESK. The CDR3 runs to 15 residues. V lost 4 bases and J 5 bases, leaving 17 bases between the germline ends. CDR3 DNA sequence: TGTGCCAGCAGCCGTCAGAGGGCCGGGGGGACTGAAGCTTTCTTT. It translates to CASSRQRAGGTEAFF.

The chain links TRBV2 to TRBJ2-5; 8 nucleotides match TRBD2. The CDR3 has 16 residues. Germline V gene sequence: CDR1 SNHLY, CDR2 FYNNEI. J was trimmed by 9 bases and V by 4 bases; bases with no gene match: 16. CDR3 sequence reads: CASSGVAGLGGSAQYF. The CDR3 bases are TGTGCCAGCAGTGGAGTAGCGGGACTAGGGGGTTCCGCCCAGTACTTC.

The chain carries TRBV28 and TRBJ1-5; D unresolved. The CDR3 length is 15 residues. Between the trimmed V and J ends, which lost 3 bases and 0 bases, there was a span of 9 bases. The germline gives CDR1 MDHEN, CDR2 SYDVKM. This CDR3 is CASSLERFSNQPQHF. In nucleotides, the CDR3 is TGTGCCAGCAGTTTGGAGAGGTTTAGCAATCAGCCCCAGCATTTT.

The chain couples TRBV5-8 to TRBJ1-1; 9 bases are a match to TRBD1. Losses at the gene ends were 5 bases for V and 3 bases for J; bases not matched to a gene: 2. Germline V gene data show CDR1 as SGHTS and CDR2 as YDEGEE. This CDR3 region has 13 residues. This CDR3 is CASSYRGHTEAFF. CDR3 sequence (DNA): TGTGCCAGCAGTTACAGGGGGCACACTGAAGCTTTCTTT.

The chain employs TRBV10-3 and TRBJ2-2; unclear D gene. Between the trimmed V and J ends, which lost 2 bases and 6 bases, there was a span of 7 bases. CDR1 is ENHRY and CDR2 is SYGVKD in the germline V gene. The CDR3 is 13 amino acids. The chain's CDR3 is CAISEDMAGELFF. In DNA form, the CDR3 reads TGTGCCATCAGTGAGGACATGGCCGGGGAGCTGTTTTTT.

The chain carries TRBV9 and TRBJ1-1, with TRBD1 matching 11 bases. The CDR3 consists of 16 residues. Germline V gene sequence: CDR1 SGDLS, CDR2 YYNGEE. J was trimmed by 3 bases and V by 0 bases; bases with no gene match: 4. CDR3 residues: CASSVGDRGWDTEAFF. The CDR3, as DNA: TGTGCCAGCAGCGTAGGGGACAGGGGGTGGGACACTGAAGCTTTCTTT.